This T cell receptor (beta chain) was found in a study of blood T cell repertoires in COVID-19. Authors' methods: Estimation of nucleated cell counts was performed using reference gene primer amplification. Some clones are missing from TCRdb's copy, which holds only in-frame ones; the method was immunoSEQ multiplex PCR. V and J calls and clone size are given by that table; D and trimming were obtained from the DNA. The sample shows about 300,000 clones, about nine tenths of them seen only once. The CDR3 is 15 amino acids. V lost 7 bases to trimming and J lost 2 bases; unmatched junction nucleotides: 4. The germline V gene encodes CDR1 SNHLY and CDR2 FYNNEI. This clone was detected only once. Participants were aged about 18 to 100 years from more than 20 US areas.

The clonotype originates from a woman aged 18-29 years who had recovered from COVID-19. The gene calls are TRBV2 and TRBJ1-6, with 8 positions matching TRBD1. Sequenced sample: PBMCs or T cells enriched from blood (not recorded which). As DNA, the CDR3 is TGTGCCAGCACCAGGACAGGGACCTATAATTCACCCCTCCACTTT. Translation gives CASTRTGTYNSPLHF.